These 13 T cell receptor beta chains were all obtained from the same sample, sequenced in a study of cytomegalovirus exposure and HLA in healthy donors. The study ran its PCR with 60 Vbeta and 13 Jbeta primers. The repertoire was sequenced with immunoSEQ multiplex PCR; TCRdb's copy has only in-frame clones and lacks some. The profile shows over 95,000 clones, approximately 80% of them singletons. Sequencing used PBMCs. These receptors came from a woman in her twenties or thirties in good health and CMV-seropositive.

This chain links TRBV19 with TRBJ1-3; 7 bases are a match to TRBD1. This CDR3 has 14 residues. V was pared by 5 bases and J by 6 bases, with 7 bases of the junction left unmatched. Germline V gene lookup returns CDR1 LNHDA and CDR2 SQIVND (reference sequence). The CDR3 loop reads CASSFRQGTNTIYF. CDR3 nucleotide sequence: TGTGCCAGTAGTTTCCGACAGGGTACAAACACCATATATTTT.

This clone was detected once. The rearrangement joins TRBV12-5 to TRBJ1-5; 7 bases match TRBD1. Trimming at V came to 3 bases and at J to 2 bases, leaving 1 base not matched to a gene. Germline lookup yields CDR1 LGHNT and CDR2 FRNRAP. CDR3 length: 14 residues. As DNA, the CDR3 is TGTGCTAGTGGTTTAGGACAGGGCAATCAGCCCCAGCATTTT. Translation: CASGLGQGNQPQHF.

V and J are TRBV6-6 and TRBJ2-5; 7 bases map to TRBD2. With 6 bases clipped from V and 0 bases from J, the junction kept 4 bases outside the gene matches. Germline V gene lookup returns CDR1 MNHNY and CDR2 SVGAGI (reference sequence). This CDR3 is built from 14 residues. The CDR3 DNA sequence: TGTGCCAGCAGCAAAAGCGGGAACCAAGAGACCCAGTACTTC. Protein product: CASSKSGNQETQYF.

CDR3 in amino acids: CASSVGEGHGFDEQFF. The CDR3 nucleotides are TGTGCCAGCAGCGTAGGGGAGGGCCACGGTTTCGATGAGCAGTTCTTC. The V and J genes are TRBV9 and TRBJ2-1; 7 nucleotides line up with TRBD2. The CDR3 sequence is 16 residues long. The germline V gene encodes CDR1 SGDLS and CDR2 YYNGEE. V gave up 0 bases and J gave up 8 bases; unmatched junction bases: 11.

The chain has TRBV18 and TRBJ1-2, with unresolved D. CDR1 KGHSH and CDR2 LQKENI come from the germline V gene. Deletions cut 3 bases from V and 4 bases from J, with 6 bases between. There are 12 residues in the CDR3. Here the CDR3 DNA reads TGTGCCAGCTCACCGGAGGCCTATGGCTACACCTTC. The encoded protein is CASSPEAYGYTF.

This chain joins TRBV29-1 and TRBJ1-2; TRBD1 matches 8 bases. The CDR3 length is 14 residues. Germline V gene data show CDR1 as SQVTM and CDR2 as ANQGSEA. The ends lost 4 bases at V and 3 bases at J; junction bases unmatched: 7. DNA for the CDR3: TGCAGCGTTGTATCCCAGACAGGGGACTATGGCTACACCTTC. It specifies CSVVSQTGDYGYTF.

This clone was seen more than once but under ten times. The gene calls are TRBV25-1 and TRBJ1-1, with 10 nucleotides matching TRBD1. CDR1 MGHDK and CDR2 SYGVNS come from the germline V gene. The V and J ends lost 4 bases and 4 bases, in that order; junction bases with no gene match: 12. The CDR3 has 17 amino acids. The CDR3 loop is CASSGSTGGDFPTEAFF. CDR3 coding DNA: TGTGCCAGCAGTGGGTCGACAGGGGGCGACTTTCCCACTGAAGCTTTCTTT.

This chain joins TRBV6-1 and TRBJ1-5, with 7 bases aligning to TRBD1. This CDR3 has 16 residues. Trimming took 1 base from V and 2 from J; bases not matched to a gene: 5. Germline values: CDR1 MNHNS, CDR2 SASEGT. The CDR3 region has the DNA TGTGCCAGCAGTGAAGTGAGAGGGGGCGGCAATCAGCCCCAGCATTTT. Translation: CASSEVRGGGNQPQHF.

This clone turned up a few times. The gene calls are TRBV2 and TRBJ2-5, with a weak D call TRBD1 (5 bases). The CDR3 is 15 amino acids. With 2 bases removed from V and 3 bases from J, the gap between germline ends came to 13 bases. Germline values: CDR1 SNHLY, CDR2 FYNNEI. CDR3: CASSEWARAEETQYF. CDR3 coding DNA: TGTGCCAGCAGTGAATGGGCCAGGGCCGAAGAGACCCAGTACTTC.

With regard to this clone: One junction end disagrees with the germline gene, perhaps due to a read error. The V and J genes are TRBV5-1 and TRBJ1-4, with 8 bases matching TRBD1. The CDR3 covers 14 residues. The germline V gene encodes CDR1 SGHRS and CDR2 YFSETQ. CDR3 coding DNA: TGCGTCAGCAGCTTGGGTGGACAGGGAGATAAACTGTTTTTT. This codes for CVSSLGGQGDKLFF.

The table lists this clone with a count of one. The chain has TRBV6-1 and TRBJ2-7; 7 bases line up with TRBD2. The J segment lost 4 bases and the V segment lost 6 bases, leaving 6 bases of the junction unmatched. The germline gives CDR1 MNHNS, CDR2 SASEGT. The CDR3 is made up of 13 amino acids. Here the CDR3 DNA reads TGTGCCAGCAGGGGCGGGAGTAGGTACGAGCAGTACTTC. Its translation is CASRGGSRYEQYF.

Only a few counts were recorded for this clone. The chain carries TRBV5-8 and TRBJ2-7; 8 bases fit TRBD1. V lost 7 bases to trimming and J lost 3 bases; unmatched junction nucleotides: 9. The CDR3 has 14 amino acids. Germline V gene lookup returns CDR1 SGHTS and CDR2 YDEGEE. The CDR3 DNA reads as TGTGCCAGCGAAACAGGGGGGAGGATCTACGAGCAGTACTTC. Translating it yields CASETGGRIYEQYF.

This clone occurred a few times. This chain joins TRBV11-2 and TRBJ2-7; no clear D. The CDR3 consists of 13 residues. Germline CDR1 is SGHAT and CDR2 is FQNNGV. V was trimmed by 5 bases and J by 3 bases, leaving 11 bases between them. CDR3 in amino acids: CASSPAVDYEQYF. For the CDR3, the DNA is TGTGCCAGCAGCCCGGCGGTTGACTACGAGCAGTACTTC.